This T cell receptor beta chain was identified during a study of T cell changes during pregnancy in multiple sclerosis. Germline-derived CDR1 and CDR2 are MGHRA and YSYEKL. Trimming at V came to 3 bases and at J to 3 bases, leaving 4 bases not matched to a gene. This CDR3 has 15 amino acids. Method: immunoSEQ multiplex PCR; TCRdb's copy keeps in-frame clones and lacks some. The sample consists of 90,000 to 130,000 clones, roughly 92% of them appearing once. The chain is built from TRBV4-1 and TRBJ2-3; 9 bases fit TRBD1. The clonotype was recovered from a female donor with multiple sclerosis, enrolled in a pregnancy study. This material consisted of peripheral blood, taken in the third trimester of pregnancy. CDR3 amino acids: CASSHPGTGTDTQYF. CDR3 sequence (DNA): TGCGCCAGCAGCCACCCCGGGACAGGGACAGATACGCAGTATTTT.